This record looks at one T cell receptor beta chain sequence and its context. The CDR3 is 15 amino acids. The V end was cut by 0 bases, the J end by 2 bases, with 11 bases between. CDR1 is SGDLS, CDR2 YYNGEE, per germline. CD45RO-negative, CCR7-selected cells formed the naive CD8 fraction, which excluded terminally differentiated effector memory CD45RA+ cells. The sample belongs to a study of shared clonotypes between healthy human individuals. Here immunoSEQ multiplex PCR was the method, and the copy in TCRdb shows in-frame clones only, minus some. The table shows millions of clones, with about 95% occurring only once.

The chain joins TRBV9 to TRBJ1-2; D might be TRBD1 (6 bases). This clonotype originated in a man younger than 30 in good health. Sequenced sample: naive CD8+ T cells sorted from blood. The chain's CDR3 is CASSVARQGNYGYTF. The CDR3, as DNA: TGTGCCAGCAGCGTAGCTCGCCAGGGGAACTATGGCTACACCTTC.